This TCR beta chain emerged from a study of blood T cell repertoires in COVID-19. Study-level information: Acute and convalescent COVID-19 samples came from the United States, Italy and Spain. Nucleic acid was either cDNA or gDNA, and it came from T cells, B-cell-depleted T cells, or PBMCs.

CDR1 is MNHEY, CDR2 SMNVEV, per germline (reference sequence). CDR3 size: 14 residues. V shed 7 bases and J 5 bases; nucleotides not matched to a gene: 7. In the study's own analysis: Estimates of nucleated cell counts were drawn from the amplification of reference gene primers. Assay used: immunoSEQ multiplex PCR; TCRdb lists only in-frame clones, some missing. That table gives V, J and clone size, and the DNA gave D and trimming. The table has tens of thousands of clones, roughly 84% seen once. The clonotype comes from a man in his fifties with acute or convalescent COVID-19. Sequencing was performed on peripheral blood. The V and J genes are TRBV27 and TRBJ2-7, with 11 bases aligning to TRBD2. Here the CDR3 DNA reads TGTGCCAGCACCCCTAGCGGGAGGTACCACGAGCAGTACTTC. Amino acid sequence: CASTPSGRYHEQYF.